The 3 T cell receptor beta chains reported below all come from one sample, sequenced in a study of shared clonotypes between healthy human individuals. Clones were sequenced by immunoSEQ multiplex PCR, and TCRdb holds only the in-frame ones, with some missing. The sample includes roughly 2 million clones, 90% to 96% seen only once; the top ten take approximately 0.13%. The sequencing sample was made of naive CD4+ T cells sorted from blood. Stated subset: CD45RA+ positively selected. These receptors all stem from a man aged 18 to 35 in good health.

The rearrangement joins TRBV30 to TRBJ1-2, with D maybe TRBD1 (5 bases). Germline loops: CDR1 GTSNPN, CDR2 SVGIG (reference sequence). The CDR3 extends over 14 amino acids. The V end lost 3 bases, the J end lost 4 bases, and 15 bases lay between the germline ends. CDR3 region: CAWSTRGGTYGYTF. The CDR3 DNA follows: TGTGCCTGGAGCACCCGGGGGGGGACCTATGGCTACACCTTC.

The chain joins TRBV7-9 to TRBJ2-5; 11 nucleotides match TRBD2. The V gene's germline CDR1 is SEHNR and CDR2 FQNEAQ (reference sequence). Trimming cost V 3 bases and J 2 bases; bases outside gene matches: 11. The CDR3 spans 18 residues. The CDR3, as DNA: TGTGCCAGCAGCTTGGCAACTAGCGGGGGAACGAGGCAAGAGACCCAGTACTTC. Translation: CASSLATSGGTRQETQYF.

A few counts support this clone. The chain is built from TRBV7-6 and TRBJ1-2; D unresolved. The CDR3 is made up of 10 amino acids. Per germline, CDR1 SGHVS and CDR2 FNYEAQ. V was shortened by 2 bases and J by 9 bases, with 4 bases between the two germline ends. In DNA form, the CDR3 reads TGTGCCAGCAGCTTAACCCGCTACACCTTC. This translates into CASSLTRYTF.